This T cell receptor beta chain was sequenced during a study of monozygotic twins with inflammatory bowel disease. Overall study results and limits: Clonotype sharing was lower in IBD patients than healthy twins, most markedly with disease activity.

The CDR3 contains 14 residues. Germline values: CDR1 MNHNS, CDR2 SASEGT. Used for each TCR library was about 3,800 ng of total RNA. Eight separate reactions per sample served to make cDNA. TCRdb processed the 5' RACE reads again and assigns one entry to each CDR3 protein, with no DNA. This sample contains roughly 300,000 distinct CDR3 sequences. On this clonotype itself: The antigen is unknown.

The receptor's source is a human donor with ulcerative colitis or Crohn's disease, or a healthy co-twin of an affected twin (not recorded which). Sequenced: blood. This rearrangement joins TRBV6-1 to TRBJ2-3. The CDR3 here is CASNAGMGTDTQYF.